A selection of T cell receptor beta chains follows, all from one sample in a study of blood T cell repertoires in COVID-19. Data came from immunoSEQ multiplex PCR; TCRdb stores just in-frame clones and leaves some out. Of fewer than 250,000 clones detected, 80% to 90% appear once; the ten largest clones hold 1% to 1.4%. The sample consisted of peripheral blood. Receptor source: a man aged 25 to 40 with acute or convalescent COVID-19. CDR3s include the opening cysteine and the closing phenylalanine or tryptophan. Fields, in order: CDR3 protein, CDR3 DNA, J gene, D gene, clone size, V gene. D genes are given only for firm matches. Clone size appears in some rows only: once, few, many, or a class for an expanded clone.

CASSFFTGAEKLFF | TGCGCCAGCAGCTTTTTTACAGGGGCCGAAAAACTGTTTTTT | TRBJ1-4 | TRBD1 | . | TRBV5-1
CASSDSGFGGYTF | TGTGCCAGCAGCGACTCAGGGTTCGGTGGCTACACCTTC | TRBJ1-2 | . | . | TRBV7-9
CASSPRQGANEKLFF | TGTGCCAGCTCACCAAGACAGGGGGCTAATGAAAAACTGTTTTTT | TRBJ1-4 | TRBD1 | . | TRBV18
CASSLAQTNSPLHF | TGTGCCAGCAGCTTAGCGCAGACAAATTCACCCCTCCACTTT | TRBJ1-6 | . | once | TRBV7-2
CASSFRQAARNTEAFF | TGTGCCAGTAGTTTTAGACAGGCGGCGAGGAACACTGAAGCTTTCTTT | TRBJ1-1 | . | . | TRBV19
CASSHTQGEQFF | TGTGCCAGCAGCCATACACAGGGTGAGCAGTTCTTC | TRBJ2-1 | . | . | TRBV5-4
CASSLDRGSYNEQFF | TGTGCCAGCAGCTTGGACAGGGGATCCTACAATGAGCAGTTCTTC | TRBJ2-1 | TRBD1 | . | TRBV7-3
CASSLIRGYGYTF | TGTGCCAGCAGCTTAATCAGGGGCTATGGCTACACCTTC | TRBJ1-2 | . | . | TRBV7-8
CASGKYRDQETQYF | TGTGCCAGCGGGAAATACAGGGACCAAGAGACCCAGTACTTC | TRBJ2-5 | . | . | TRBV18
CATSRDRTRQGSEKLFF | TGTGCCACCAGCAGAGATAGGACGCGACAGGGAAGTGAAAAACTGTTTTTT | TRBJ1-4 | TRBD1 | . | TRBV15
CAISGLAGVTDTQYF | TGTGCCATCAGCGGACTAGCGGGAGTAACAGATACGCAGTATTTT | TRBJ2-3 | TRBD2 | . | TRBV10-3
CASSEGGTGVRGTEAFF | TGTGCCAGCAGTGAAGGGGGGACAGGGGTGAGGGGCACTGAAGCTTTCTTT | TRBJ1-1 | TRBD1 | . | TRBV6-1
CASSEQTETEAFF | TGCGCCAGCAGTGAACAGACGGAAACTGAAGCTTTCTTT | TRBJ1-1 | . | . | TRBV10-2
CASTDHRGNNYGYTF | TGTGCCAGCACGGATCACAGGGGGAATAACTATGGCTACACCTTC | TRBJ1-2 | TRBD1 | . | TRBV19
CASSPGQGTSPLHF | TGCGCCAGCAGCCCTGGACAGGGTACTTCACCCCTCCACTTT | TRBJ1-6 | TRBD1 | . | TRBV5-1
CASRGQGRTYEQYF | TGTGCCAGCAGGGGACAGGGTCGAACCTACGAGCAGTACTTC | TRBJ2-7 | TRBD1 | . | TRBV6-5
CASSPHRRGLGEKLFF | TGCGCCAGCAGCCCCCACCGGAGGGGGCTTGGGGAAAAACTGTTTTTT | TRBJ1-4 | TRBD1 | . | TRBV4-1
CASSQKQGQETQYF | TGTGCCAGCAGCCAAAAACAGGGGCAAGAGACCCAGTACTTC | TRBJ2-5 | TRBD1 | . | TRBV3-1/TRBV3-2
CASSDRDWQFF | TGTGCCAGCTCCGATCGGGACTGGCAGTTCTTC | TRBJ2-1 | . | . | TRBV6-1
CASSQSVSSGNTIYF | TGCGCCAGCAGTCAATCAGTCAGCTCTGGAAACACCATATATTTT | TRBJ1-3 | . | . | TRBV23-1
CAISESGTERNQPQHF | TGTGCCATCAGTGAATCCGGGACAGAACGCAATCAGCCCCAGCATTTT | TRBJ1-5 | TRBD1 | . | TRBV10-3
CASSLSQGYSTEAFF | TGCGCCAGCAGCTTGAGCCAGGGCTACAGCACTGAAGCTTTCTTT | TRBJ1-1 | . | . | TRBV5-1
CASSLGVADTQYF | TGTGCCAGCAGCTTAGGAGTCGCAGATACGCAGTATTTT | TRBJ2-3 | . | . | TRBV7-2
CAWSLSGGRNEKLFF | TGTGCCTGGAGTCTGTCTGGGGGGAGAAATGAAAAACTGTTTTTT | TRBJ1-4 | . | . | TRBV30
CASSSLPGISNTGELFF | TGTGCCAGCAGCTCACTGCCAGGAATCTCGAACACCGGGGAGCTGTTTTTT | TRBJ2-2 | . | few | TRBV5-6
CASSLDVGGHFTEAFF | TGTGCCAGCAGTTTAGATGTTGGGGGACATTTCACTGAAGCTTTCTTT | TRBJ1-1 | . | once | TRBV27
CASRNRRQGFDEQFF | TGTGCCAGCAGGAACCGAAGACAGGGGTTCGATGAGCAGTTCTTC | TRBJ2-1 | TRBD1 | . | TRBV6-5
CASSMGQVPDTQYF | TGTGCCAGTAGTATGGGACAGGTCCCAGATACGCAGTATTTT | TRBJ2-3 | TRBD1 | . | TRBV19
CASSLYRGYNEQFF | TGTGCCAGCAGCTTATACAGGGGGTACAATGAGCAGTTCTTC | TRBJ2-1 | TRBD1 | . | TRBV7-9
CASSRPGQGSSYEQYF | TGTGCCAGCAGCAGACCCGGACAGGGTTCCTCCTACGAGCAGTACTTC | TRBJ2-7 | TRBD1 | few | TRBV7-2
CASTRDIYTGELFF | TGTGCCAGCACTAGGGACATTTACACCGGGGAGCTGTTTTTT | TRBJ2-2 | . | . | TRBV6-5
CASSPGIYEQYF | TGTGCCAGCAGCCCGGGGATCTACGAGCAGTACTTC | TRBJ2-7 | . | . | TRBV3-1/TRBV3-2
CASSFNIISSGANVLTF | TGTGCCAGCAGTTTCAATATCATCAGCTCTGGGGCCAACGTCCTGACTTTC | TRBJ2-6 | . | . | TRBV27
CASSALIQGFSEAFF | TGTGCCAGCAGCGCCCTAATCCAGGGGTTTTCTGAAGCTTTCTTT | TRBJ1-1 | . | . | TRBV9
CASRPGINEKLFF | TGTGCCAGCAGGCCAGGAATTAATGAAAAACTGTTTTTT | TRBJ1-4 | . | . | TRBV2
CASNGGGSEQYF | TGTGCCAGCAATGGGGGAGGATCCGAGCAGTACTTC | TRBJ2-7 | . | . | TRBV6-5
CASSGGSASWRDTQYF | TGTGCCAGCAGTGGAGGTTCGGCTAGTTGGAGAGATACGCAGTATTTT | TRBJ2-3 | . | . | TRBV2
CAISVRTGADTQYF | TGTGCCATCAGTGTGCGGACGGGAGCCGATACGCAGTATTTT | TRBJ2-3 | . | once | TRBV10-3
CASSLLAYYGYTF | TGTGCCAGCAGTTTATTAGCCTACTATGGCTACACCTTC | TRBJ1-2 | . | . | TRBV28
CASRVDSNSYNSPLHF | TGTGCCAGCAGAGTGGACAGTAACTCCTATAATTCACCCCTCCACTTT | TRBJ1-6 | . | . | TRBV2
CASSPLGDTQYF | TGTGCCAGCAGCCCTCTCGGGGATACGCAGTATTTT | TRBJ2-3 | . | . | TRBV3-1/TRBV3-2